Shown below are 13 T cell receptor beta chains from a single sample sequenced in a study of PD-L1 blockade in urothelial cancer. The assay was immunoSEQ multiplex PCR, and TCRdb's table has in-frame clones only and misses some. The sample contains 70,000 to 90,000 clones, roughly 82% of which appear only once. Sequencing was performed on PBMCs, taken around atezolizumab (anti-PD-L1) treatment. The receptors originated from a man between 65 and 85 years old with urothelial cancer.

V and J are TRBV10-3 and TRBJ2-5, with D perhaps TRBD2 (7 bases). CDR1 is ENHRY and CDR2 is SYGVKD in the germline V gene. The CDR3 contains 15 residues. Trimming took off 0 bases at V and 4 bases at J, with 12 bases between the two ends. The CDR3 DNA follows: TGTGCCATCAGTGAGTCCGGGGGGCTGGGAGAGACCCAGTACTTC. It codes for CAISESGGLGETQYF.

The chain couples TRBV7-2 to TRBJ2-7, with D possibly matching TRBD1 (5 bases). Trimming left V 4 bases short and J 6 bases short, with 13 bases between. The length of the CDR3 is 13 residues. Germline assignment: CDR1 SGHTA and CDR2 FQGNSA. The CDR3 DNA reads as TGTGCCAGCAGCTCATGGGGCCTCCCCGAGCAGTACTTC. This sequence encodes CASSSWGLPEQYF.

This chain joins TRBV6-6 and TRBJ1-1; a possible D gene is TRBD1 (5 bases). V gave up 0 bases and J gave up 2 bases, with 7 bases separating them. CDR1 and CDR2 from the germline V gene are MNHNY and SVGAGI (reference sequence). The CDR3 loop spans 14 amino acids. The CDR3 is CASSYSGTNTEAFF. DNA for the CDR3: TGTGCCAGCAGTTACTCCGGGACTAACACTGAAGCTTTCTTT.

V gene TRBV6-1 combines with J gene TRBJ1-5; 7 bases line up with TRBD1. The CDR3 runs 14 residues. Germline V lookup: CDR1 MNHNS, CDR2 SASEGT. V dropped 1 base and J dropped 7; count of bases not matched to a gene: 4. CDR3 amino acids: CASSEGYRGQPQHF. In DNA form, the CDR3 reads TGTGCCAGCAGTGAAGGGTACAGGGGCCAGCCCCAGCATTTT.

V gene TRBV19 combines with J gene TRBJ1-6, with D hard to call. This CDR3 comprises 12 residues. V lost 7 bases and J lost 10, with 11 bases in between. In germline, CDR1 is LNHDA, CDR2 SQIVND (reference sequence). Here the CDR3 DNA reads TGTGCCAGTAAAGAGGGTCGGTCACCCCTCCACTTT. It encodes CASKEGRSPLHF.

The CDR3 sequence: CASSPGGYGYTF. CDR3 coding DNA: TGTGCCAGCAGCCCGGGTGGGTATGGCTACACCTTC. The chain couples TRBV9 to TRBJ1-2; D ambiguous. Germline lookup yields CDR1 SGDLS and CDR2 YYNGEE. The CDR3 totals 12 residues. Trimming shortened V by 4 bases and J by 5 bases, and 9 bases separated the two germline ends.

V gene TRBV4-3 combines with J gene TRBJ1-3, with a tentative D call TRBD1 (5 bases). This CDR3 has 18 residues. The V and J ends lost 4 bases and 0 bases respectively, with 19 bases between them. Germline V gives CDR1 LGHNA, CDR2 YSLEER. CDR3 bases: TGCGCCAGCAGCCCACAACCGTCGGGGGTGTACTCTGGAAACACCATATATTTT. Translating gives CASSPQPSGVYSGNTIYF.

In nucleotides, the CDR3 is TGCGCCAGCAGCCAAGAACTAGCGGTTAGCTACGAGCAGTACTTC. Its translation: CASSQELAVSYEQYF. V and J are TRBV4-1 and TRBJ2-7, with 8 bases matching TRBD2. The CDR3 totals 15 residues. Trimming at V came to 0 bases and at J to 3 bases, leaving 4 bases not matched to a gene. From germline, CDR1 is MGHRA and CDR2 YSYEKL.

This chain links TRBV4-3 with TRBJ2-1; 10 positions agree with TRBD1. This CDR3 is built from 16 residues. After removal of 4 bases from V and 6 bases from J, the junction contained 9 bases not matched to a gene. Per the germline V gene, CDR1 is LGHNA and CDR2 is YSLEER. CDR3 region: CASSREPGQGSNEQFF. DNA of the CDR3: TGCGCCAGCAGCCGAGAGCCGGGACAGGGGTCCAATGAGCAGTTCTTC.

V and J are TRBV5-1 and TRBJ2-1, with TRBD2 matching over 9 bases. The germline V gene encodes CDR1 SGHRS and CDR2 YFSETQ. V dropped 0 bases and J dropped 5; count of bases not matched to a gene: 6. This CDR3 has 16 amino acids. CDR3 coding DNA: TGCGCCAGCAGCTTGGGGGCGGGACTAGCCGACAATGAGCAGTTCTTC. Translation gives CASSLGAGLADNEQFF.

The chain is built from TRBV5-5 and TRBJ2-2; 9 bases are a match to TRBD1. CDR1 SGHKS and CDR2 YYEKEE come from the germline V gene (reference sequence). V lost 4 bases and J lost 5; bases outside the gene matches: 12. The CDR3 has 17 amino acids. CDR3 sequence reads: CASSTAQTGGVTGELFF. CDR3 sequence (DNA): TGTGCCAGCAGCACCGCCCAGACAGGGGGAGTGACCGGGGAGCTGTTTTTT. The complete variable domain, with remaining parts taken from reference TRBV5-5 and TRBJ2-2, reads DAGVTQSPTHLIKTRGQQVTLRCSPISGHKSVSWYQQVLGQGPQFIFQYYEKEERGRGNFPDRFSARQFPNYSSELNVNALLLGDSALYLCASSTAQTGGVTGELFFGEGSRLTVL.

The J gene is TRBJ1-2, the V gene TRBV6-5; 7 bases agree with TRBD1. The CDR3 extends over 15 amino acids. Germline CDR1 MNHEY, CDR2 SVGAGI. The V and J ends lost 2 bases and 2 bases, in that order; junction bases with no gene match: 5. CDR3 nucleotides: TGTGCCAGCAGTTACGGAGCACAGGGGAACTATGGCTACACCTTC. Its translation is CASSYGAQGNYGYTF.

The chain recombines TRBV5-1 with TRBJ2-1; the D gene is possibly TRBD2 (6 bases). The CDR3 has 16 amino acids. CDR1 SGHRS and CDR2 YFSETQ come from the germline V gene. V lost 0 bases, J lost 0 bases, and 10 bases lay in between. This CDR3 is CASSLAGGLSYNEQFF. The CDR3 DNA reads TGCGCCAGCAGCTTGGCCGGGGGACTCTCCTACAATGAGCAGTTCTTC.